A single sample is the source of the 26 T cell receptor beta chains below, sequenced in a study of T cells in Graves' hyperthyroidism and ophthalmopathy. Amplified regions were TCR beta CDR3 sequences from RNA transcripts. When the TCR CDR3 underwent first-round RT-PCR, the HTBI primer set was used. MiXCR was run by TCRdb on the multiplex PCR reads, yielding one entry per CDR3 protein. The repertoire holds approximately 480,000 distinct CDR3 sequences, with 20% as singletons. Sequencing input: blood. These receptors were obtained from a man aged 18 to 35 with Graves' hyperthyroidism.

The sample holds a few counts of this clonotype. The rearrangement links TRBV6-5 to TRBJ1-2; D ambiguous. Trimming removed 0 bases at V and 4 bases at J, with 15 bases between. The germline gives CDR1 MNHEY, CDR2 SVGAGI. The CDR3 runs 16 residues. The CDR3 DNA reads TGTGCCAGCAGTTACTCTCAAGGCGAAACACTCTATGGCTACACCTTC. Its translation: CASSYSQGETLYGYTF.

This clonotype appeared many times. V is TRBV20-1 and J is TRBJ1-1, with D possibly being TRBD1 (5 bases). The CDR3 runs 14 residues. V shed 6 bases and J shed 4 bases, with 18 bases lying between them. CDR1 is DFQATT, CDR2 SNEGSKA, per germline (reference sequence). CDR3 DNA sequence: TGCAGTGCCAATGAGGAGGGGCGAGTCACTGAAGCTTTCTTT. Amino acid sequence: CSANEEGRVTEAFF.

This clonotype was observed at least ten times. The V and J genes are TRBV2 and TRBJ1-5, with D uncertain. The CDR3 extends over 13 amino acids. Trimming cost V 4 bases and J 5 bases, with 9 bases left between them. Germline lookup yields CDR1 SNHLY and CDR2 FYNNEI. For the CDR3, the DNA is TGTGCCAGCAGTGCTGGGCGTGATCAGCCCCAGCATTTT. Protein: CASSAGRDQPQHF.

This chain uses TRBV6-5 with TRBJ2-7; tentative D call: TRBD1 (6 bases). The germline V and J ends were trimmed by 5 bases and 2 bases, with 10 bases remaining between them. The CDR3 is 13 residues long. Germline V gene data show CDR1 as MNHEY and CDR2 as SVGAGI. The CDR3 region is CASSTRGTYEQYF. The CDR3 nucleotides are TGTGCCAGCAGTACTAGGGGGACCTACGAGCAGTACTTC.

This clonotype was seen at least ten times. The chain employs TRBV12-5 and TRBJ2-2; D is undetermined. Germline loops: CDR1 LGHNT, CDR2 FRNRAP. The germline V and J ends were trimmed by 6 bases and 0 bases, with 8 bases remaining between them. The CDR3 loop spans 14 amino acids. The CDR3 coding sequence is TGTGCTAGTGGGTCGACCGCGAACACCGGGGAGCTGTTTTTT. Its protein product is CASGSTANTGELFF.

This clonotype was recorded many times. V is TRBV27 and J is TRBJ1-3; no firm D call. Germline CDR1 and CDR2: MNHEY and SMNVEV (reference sequence). The CDR3 is made up of 13 amino acids. Between the trimmed V and J ends, which lost 5 bases and 0 bases, there was a span of 5 bases. The CDR3 DNA sequence: TGTGCCAGCAGTGGGAGCTCTGGAAACACCATATATTTT. Its translation: CASSGSSGNTIYF.

This clonotype occurred many times. The rearrangement joins TRBV20-1 to TRBJ1-2; 7 nucleotides match TRBD1. Germline CDR1 DFQATT, CDR2 SNEGSKA (reference sequence). The CDR3 length is 15 residues. V was clipped by 0 bases and J by 3 bases; unmatched bases: 7. This chain's CDR3 is CSARDKRRGHYGYTF. CDR3 nucleotides: TGCAGTGCTAGAGATAAAAGGAGGGGGCACTATGGCTACACCTTC.

This clonotype has ten or more counts. The gene calls are TRBV7-8 and TRBJ1-2; D is unresolved. From germline, CDR1 is SGHVS and CDR2 FQNEAQ. CDR3 length equals 14 residues. The V and J ends lost 3 bases and 0 bases respectively, with 8 bases between them. In DNA form, the CDR3 reads TGTGCCAGCAGCTTGGGTTTAGCTAACTATGGCTACACCTTC. Translating gives CASSLGLANYGYTF.

In this sample, this clonotype turned up a few times. The chain couples TRBV11-2 to TRBJ1-1; maybe TRBD1 (5 bases). From germline, CDR1 is SGHAT and CDR2 FQNNGV. Trimming pared 8 bases from V and 1 base from J, leaving 11 bases between. The CDR3 runs 13 residues. CDR3 coding DNA: TGTGCCAGCCAAAAAAGGGGGAACACTGAAGCTTTCTTT. It is translated as CASQKRGNTEAFF.

This clonotype was recorded at least ten times. This chain connects TRBV11-2 to TRBJ2-3; D is uncertain. Germline V gene data show CDR1 as SGHAT and CDR2 as FQNNGV. The CDR3 contains 17 residues. Trimming cost V 5 bases and J 6 bases, with 24 bases left between them. The chain's CDR3 is CASSAYGNSPRGDTQYF. The CDR3 DNA sequence: TGTGCCAGCAGCGCCTACGGCAATAGCCCACGCGGTGATACGCAGTATTTT.

This clonotype was seen more than once but under ten times. CDR3 DNA: TGTGCCAGCAGTTTCGGACTAGCGGGAGTAGGAAACGAGCAGTACTTC. Residues: CASSFGLAGVGNEQYF. The J gene is TRBJ2-7, the V gene TRBV12-3 or TRBV12-4; TRBD2 matches 13 bases. V shed 3 bases, J shed 5 bases, and the junction held 7 bases outside the gene matches. This CDR3 contains 16 residues.

This clonotype was seen many times. V gene TRBV28 combines with J gene TRBJ2-3; unclear D gene. The germline V gene encodes CDR1 MDHEN and CDR2 SYDVKM. Between the trimmed V and J ends, which lost 2 bases and 4 bases, there was a span of 7 bases. The CDR3 extends over 13 amino acids. This CDR3 is CASSLNPADTQYF. The CDR3 DNA reads as TGTGCCAGCAGTTTAAACCCGGCAGATACGCAGTATTTT.

In its sample, this clonotype was seen many times. The V and J genes are TRBV29-1 and TRBJ2-6, with D unclear. Germline V CDR1 and CDR2: SQVTM, ANQGSEA. This CDR3 comprises 13 residues. The germline V and J ends were trimmed by 1 base and 1 base, with 2 bases remaining between them. DNA for the CDR3: TGCAGCGTTGAAGCATCTGGGGCCAACGTCCTGACTTTC. Amino acid sequence: CSVEASGANVLTF. Full variable domain (remainder filled in from reference TRBV29-1 and TRBJ2-6): SAVISQKPSRDICQRGTSLTIQCQVDSQVTMMFWYRQQPGQSLTLIATANQGSEATYESGFVIDKFPISRPNLTFSTLTVSNMSPEDSSIYLCSVEASGANVLTFGAGSRLTVL.

This clonotype has ten or more counts. The DNA for the CDR3 is TGCAGCGTTGAAGGAGGGTTCGGTCAGCCCCAGCATTTT. Its protein product is CSVEGGFGQPQHF. The chain combines TRBV29-1 with TRBJ1-5; no reliable D call. The CDR3 loop spans 13 amino acids. Trimming cost V 1 base and J 6 bases, with 10 bases left between them. Per germline, CDR1 SQVTM and CDR2 ANQGSEA.

This clonotype was observed many times. This rearrangement joins TRBV11-2 to TRBJ1-1, with D possibly being TRBD1 (5 bases). V lost 7 bases and J lost 4, with 7 bases in between. This CDR3 has 11 residues. Per germline, CDR1 SGHAT and CDR2 FQNNGV. CDR3 nucleotide sequence: TGTGCCAGCACAACAGGCACTGAAGCTTTCTTT. It is translated as CASTTGTEAFF.

In its sample, this clonotype was seen once. This chain links TRBV7-2 with TRBJ2-7; 11 bases are a match to TRBD1. There are 15 residues in the CDR3. Germline V gives CDR1 SGHTA, CDR2 FQGNSA. The ends lost 6 bases at V and 4 bases at J; junction bases unmatched: 8. The CDR3 bases are TGTGCCAGCAGTCTTCCGGGACAGGGGGAATACGAGCAGTACTTC. The encoded protein is CASSLPGQGEYEQYF.

V is TRBV12-3 or TRBV12-4 and J is TRBJ1-1, with a weak D call TRBD1 (6 bases). This CDR3 has 16 residues. V was trimmed by 5 bases and J by 3 bases, leaving 19 bases between them. In DNA form, the CDR3 reads TGTGCCAGCAGTCCACCGGGGGGGGGCTGGTACACTGAAGCTTTCTTT. It encodes CASSPPGGGWYTEAFF.

This clonotype was observed many times. The chain combines TRBV20-1 with TRBJ2-5; no definite D call. V lost 4 bases to trimming and J lost 7 bases, with 4 bases between them. Germline values: CDR1 DFQATT, CDR2 SNEGSKA (reference sequence). The length of the CDR3 is 9 residues. The CDR3 DNA is TGCAGTGCTATTGGGACCCAGTACTTC. Translating gives CSAIGTQYF.

This clonotype was observed many times. This CDR3 is CASSPIQGAGETQYF. In DNA form, the CDR3 reads TGTGCCAGCAGCCCAATACAGGGGGCGGGAGAGACCCAGTACTTC. V and J are TRBV11-2 and TRBJ2-5; 9 positions agree with TRBD1. J lost 4 bases, V lost 5 bases, and 8 bases had no gene match. Germline values: CDR1 SGHAT, CDR2 FQNNGV. The CDR3 has 15 residues.

The V call is TRBV24-1, the J call TRBJ2-5; D might be TRBD1 or TRBD2, each matching 5 bases. The germline V gene has CDR1 KGHDR and CDR2 SFDVKD. V was trimmed by 5 bases and J by 1 base, leaving 13 bases between them. This CDR3 spans 15 amino acids. CDR3 amino acids: CATSAYGTPQETQYF. The CDR3 DNA follows: TGTGCCACCAGTGCTTACGGGACCCCCCAAGAGACCCAGTACTTC.

V usage is TRBV4-1 and J usage is TRBJ2-7, with D unresolved. There are 14 residues in the CDR3. Germline values: CDR1 MGHRA, CDR2 YSYEKL. Deletions cut 1 base from V and 0 bases from J, with 7 bases between. Written as DNA, the CDR3 is TGCGCCAGCAGCCAAGGAGCGAGCTCCTACGAGCAGTACTTC. Translation: CASSQGASSYEQYF.

The sample holds many counts of this clonotype. J is TRBJ2-5 and V is TRBV20-1, with a weak D call TRBD2 (6 bases). There are 10 residues in the CDR3. The ends were cut back, 7 bases at V and 4 bases at J, with 7 bases in the middle. The germline gives CDR1 DFQATT, CDR2 SNEGSKA (reference sequence). The CDR3 here is CSGRGETQYF. DNA for the CDR3: TGCAGTGGGCGGGGAGAGACCCAGTACTTC.

This chain uses TRBV28 with TRBJ2-7, with D uncertain. This CDR3 is 16 amino acids long. Germline V gives CDR1 MDHEN, CDR2 SYDVKM. The V end lost 2 bases, the J end lost 0 bases, and 14 bases lay between the germline ends. The DNA of the CDR3 is TGTGCCAGCAGTTTAGTTGCGAAACGCCTCTCCTACGAGCAGTACTTC. Translated, it gives CASSLVAKRLSYEQYF.

This clonotype was detected many times. The CDR3 loop reads CASSVGQYGAEAFF. CDR3 nucleotides: TGTGCCAGCAGCGTTGGACAGTATGGGGCTGAAGCTTTCTTT. This chain uses TRBV7-8 with TRBJ1-1; D is possibly TRBD1 (6 bases). This CDR3 comprises 14 residues. The germline CDR1 and CDR2 sequences are SGHVS and FQNEAQ. The V and J ends lost 5 bases and 6 bases respectively, with 16 bases between them.

As to this clonotype: The junction does not match germline at one end; this may be a read error. The chain links TRBV7-8 to TRBJ2-5; 9 bases are shared with TRBD1. The CDR3 spans 13 residues. Germline V lookup: CDR1 SGHVS, CDR2 FQNEAQ. For the CDR3, the DNA is TGTGCCAGCAGCTGGGACAGGGCGGAGACCCAGGACTTC. Translation: CASSWDRAETQDF.

Only a few counts were recorded for this clonotype. A much larger clone differs by one base, so this may be a read error. The rearrangement joins TRBV6-1 to TRBJ1-2; maybe TRBD1 (5 bases). CDR3 length equals 14 residues. The V gene's germline CDR1 is MNHNS and CDR2 SASEGT. As DNA, the CDR3 is TGTGTCAGCAGTCGAGATTTAGGGGTGCGCGGCTACACCTTC. Its protein is CVSSRDLGVRGYTF.